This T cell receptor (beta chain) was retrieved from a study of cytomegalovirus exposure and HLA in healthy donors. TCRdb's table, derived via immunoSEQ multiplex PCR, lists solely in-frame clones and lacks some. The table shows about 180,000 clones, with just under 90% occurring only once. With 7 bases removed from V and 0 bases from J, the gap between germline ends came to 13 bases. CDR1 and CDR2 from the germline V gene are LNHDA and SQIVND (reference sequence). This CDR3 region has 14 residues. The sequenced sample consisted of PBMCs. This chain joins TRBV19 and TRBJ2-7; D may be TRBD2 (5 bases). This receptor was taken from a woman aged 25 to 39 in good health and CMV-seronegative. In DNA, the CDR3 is TGTGCCAGTAAGCGGAATCCGAGCTCCTACGAGCAGTACTTC. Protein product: CASKRNPSSYEQYF.